The source of this T cell receptor (beta chain) is a study of T cell repertoires in cytomegalovirus infection. Study-level background: It can be stated that public TCR beta signatures indicated CMV infection as well as a matching HLA type.

TCRdb itself ran the reads through MiXCR, one entry per CDR3 protein. The data hold 510,000 or so distinct CDR3 sequences, with approximately 25% observed a single time. This clonotype was seen more than once but under ten times. Its antigen is still unknown. Study-wide findings and caveats: HLA-C-restricted CMV clonotypes gave the most frequent clonotype in two of eight donors. Carriage of CMV together with the relevant HLA was identifiable through cumulative public TCR beta family frequency.

V lost 8 bases and J lost 2, with 10 bases in between. The germline CDR1 and CDR2 sequences are SNHLY and FYNNEI. The CDR3 is 13 amino acids. The sequenced material came from PBMCs. The clonotype was recovered from a human donor in good health (CMV status not recorded). Some clones in this sample may be carry-over from other donors' samples. This chain joins TRBV2 and TRBJ1-5, with D possibly TRBD1 on 6 matching bases. CDR3 amino acids: CASGRQGNQPQHF. DNA for the CDR3: TGTGCCAGCGGCAGACAGGGCAATCAGCCCCAGCATTTT.